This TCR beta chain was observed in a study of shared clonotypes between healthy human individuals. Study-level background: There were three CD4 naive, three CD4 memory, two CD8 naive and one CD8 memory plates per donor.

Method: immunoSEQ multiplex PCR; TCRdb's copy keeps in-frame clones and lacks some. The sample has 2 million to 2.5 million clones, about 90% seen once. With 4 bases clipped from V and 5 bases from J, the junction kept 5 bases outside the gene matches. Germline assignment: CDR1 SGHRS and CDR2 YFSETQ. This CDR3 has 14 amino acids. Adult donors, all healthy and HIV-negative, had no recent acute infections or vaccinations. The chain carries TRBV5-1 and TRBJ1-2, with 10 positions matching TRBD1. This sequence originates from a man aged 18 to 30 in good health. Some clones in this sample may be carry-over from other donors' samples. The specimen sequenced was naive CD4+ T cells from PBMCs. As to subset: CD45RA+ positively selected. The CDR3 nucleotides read TGCGCCAGCAGCGAGACAGGGGGCCCTTATGGCTACACCTTC. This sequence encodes CASSETGGPYGYTF.